These 17 T cell receptor beta chains were sequenced from one sample in a study of long-term antiretroviral therapy in people with HIV. Survey-level resolution applied to immunoSEQ assay v3.0. Assay used: immunoSEQ multiplex PCR; TCRdb lists only in-frame clones, some missing. Of roughly 16,000 clones in the sample, 75% to 85% were seen once. The sequencing here drew on unsorted PBMCs, taken 0.3 years before starting antiretroviral therapy. These receptors originate from a man in his forties or fifties with HIV.

The chain has TRBV19 and TRBJ2-2; 10 bases map to TRBD2. From germline, CDR1 is LNHDA and CDR2 SQIVND (reference sequence). J was trimmed by 7 bases and V by 8 bases; bases with no gene match: 10. This CDR3 comprises 15 residues. The CDR3 reads CASGISGRAHGELFF. The CDR3 nucleotides read TGTGCCAGTGGGATAAGCGGGAGGGCCCACGGGGAGCTGTTTTTT.

The V gene is TRBV19, the J gene TRBJ2-7; TRBD1 might be the D (6 bases). The CDR3 runs to 13 residues. Per the germline V gene, CDR1 is LNHDA and CDR2 is SQIVND (reference sequence). V lost 6 bases and J 0 bases, leaving 9 bases between the germline ends. The CDR3 sequence: CASSLDSSYEQYF. The DNA for the CDR3 is TGTGCCAGTAGCTTGGACAGCTCCTACGAGCAGTACTTC.

This rearrangement joins TRBV4-1 to TRBJ1-2, with a possible D match to TRBD1 (6 bases). The CDR3 is 16 amino acids. V dropped 2 bases and J dropped 2 bases, with 15 bases sitting between them. From germline, CDR1 is MGHRA and CDR2 YSYEKL. CDR3 sequence: CASSQPTQGINYGYTF. Written as DNA, the CDR3 is TGCGCCAGCAGCCAACCGACCCAGGGGATAAACTATGGCTACACCTTC.

This clone rates as medium-sized. The gene calls are TRBV7-9 and TRBJ1-2, with D perhaps matching TRBD1 (6 bases). Between the trimmed V and J ends, which lost 3 bases and 6 bases, there was a span of 17 bases. Germline V gives CDR1 SEHNR, CDR2 FQNEAQ (reference sequence). This CDR3 contains 15 residues. CDR3 bases: TGTGCCAGCAGCTTGCCTAACCAAGGGGGGAATGGCTACACCTTC. Its protein is CASSLPNQGGNGYTF.

This chain links TRBV19 with TRBJ1-5; TRBD1 agrees at 7 bases. From germline, CDR1 is LNHDA and CDR2 SQIVND (reference sequence). J was trimmed by 9 bases and V by 5 bases; bases with no gene match: 7. The CDR3 is 13 amino acids. The CDR3 here is CASSQTGSPPQHF. The DNA for the CDR3 is TGTGCCAGTAGTCAGACAGGGAGTCCGCCCCAGCATTTT.

The genes are TRBV15 and TRBJ1-5; maybe TRBD1 (5 bases). V was shortened by 4 bases and J by 0 bases, with 13 bases between the two germline ends. CDR1 and CDR2 (germline): LNHNV, YYDKDF (reference sequence). The CDR3 length is 16 residues. As DNA, the CDR3 is TGTGCCACCAGCACGGGTCGGGGGTATAGCAATCAGCCCCAGCATTTT. Its protein product is CATSTGRGYSNQPQHF.

The rearrangement joins TRBV27 to TRBJ2-7; 9 positions match TRBD1. The trim removed 5 bases at V and 3 bases at J, leaving 8 bases unmatched. Germline-derived CDR1 and CDR2 are MNHEY and SMNVEV (reference sequence). CDR3 length equals 15 residues. The CDR3: CASSDTGQGIYEQYF. In nucleotides, the CDR3 is TGTGCCAGCAGTGACACGGGACAGGGTATCTACGAGCAGTACTTC.

V is TRBV18 and J is TRBJ1-2; 9 bases map to TRBD1. Germline V gene lookup returns CDR1 KGHSH and CDR2 LQKENI. The CDR3 has 16 amino acids. V trimming: 9 bases; J trimming: 5 bases; junction bases outside the gene matches: 16. The CDR3 DNA is TGTGCCAGTTCGCCGGGACAGGGTGCTTTGGGGTATGGCTACACCTTC. Protein: CASSPGQGALGYGYTF.

The rearrangement uses TRBV7-6 and TRBJ1-2, with a possible D match to TRBD1 (6 bases). Trimming shortened V by 5 bases and J by 6 bases, and 22 bases separated the two germline ends. This CDR3 comprises 16 residues. Germline V lookup: CDR1 SGHVS, CDR2 FNYEAQ. CDR3 protein: CASSPRVSGGQNGYTF. The CDR3 region has the DNA TGTGCCAGCAGCCCCAGGGTTAGCGGGGGACAAAATGGCTACACCTTC.

V is TRBV7-2 and J is TRBJ1-2; D is unresolved. The CDR3 sequence is 14 residues long. Germline V lookup: CDR1 SGHTA, CDR2 FQGNSA. V lost 7 bases and J 8 bases, leaving 20 bases between the germline ends. In nucleotides, the CDR3 is TGTGCCAGCAACTCAGAAAACTCGGTGGTCGGCTACACCTTC. Translation gives CASNSENSVVGYTF.

This sequence joins TRBV28 and TRBJ1-2; 11 bases map to TRBD1. The V and J ends lost 4 bases and 8 bases, in that order; junction bases with no gene match: 6. CDR1 is MDHEN, CDR2 SYDVKM, per germline. CDR3 length: 14 amino acids. In nucleotides, the CDR3 is TGTGCCAGCAGTTCCGGGGACAGGGGGGAAGGCTACACCTTC. This sequence encodes CASSSGDRGEGYTF.

CDR3: CASSSIGSTGGTEAFF. DNA for the CDR3: TGTGCCAGCAGTTCAATTGGATCTACAGGGGGCACTGAAGCTTTCTTT. This sequence joins TRBV28 and TRBJ1-1, with 8 bases that match TRBD1. The germline gives CDR1 MDHEN, CDR2 SYDVKM. This CDR3 comprises 16 residues. The trim removed 4 bases at V and 4 bases at J, leaving 11 bases unmatched.

The V and J genes are TRBV2 and TRBJ2-4; TRBD1 aligns across 7 bases. There are 15 residues in the CDR3. Trimming at V came to 6 bases and at J to 3 bases, leaving 8 bases not matched to a gene. CDR1 and CDR2 from the germline V gene are SNHLY and FYNNEI. The CDR3 sequence is CASSRGGQLKNIQYF. CDR3 DNA: TGTGCCAGCAGCCGAGGGGGACAGCTCAAAAACATTCAGTACTTC. Full variable domain (remainder filled in from reference TRBV2 and TRBJ2-4): EPEVTQTPSHQVTQMGQEVILRCVPISNHLYFYWYRQILGQKVEFLVSFYNNEISEKSEIFDDQFSVERPDGSNFTLKIRSTKLEDSAMYFCASSRGGQLKNIQYFGAGTRLSVL.

This rearrangement joins TRBV7-9 to TRBJ2-5, with 8 nucleotides matching TRBD1. The CDR3 consists of 16 residues. Looked up from germline, CDR1 is SEHNR and CDR2 is FQNEAQ (reference sequence). The V segment lost 4 bases and the J segment 4 bases; nucleotides outside the gene matches: 11. The CDR3 DNA follows: TGTGCCAGCAGCTCCGGGACAGGCGGTCTCGGAGAGACCCAGTACTTC. Residues: CASSSGTGGLGETQYF.

CDR3 nucleotides: TGCGCCAGCAGCCAAGCTTGGGGTGATACGCAGTATTTT. It encodes CASSQAWGDTQYF. The chain carries TRBV4-1 and TRBJ2-3; D is undetermined. The germline V gene has CDR1 MGHRA and CDR2 YSYEKL. This CDR3 contains 13 residues. Trimming removed 1 base from V and 6 bases from J, with 8 bases in between.

This chain uses TRBV30 with TRBJ1-2, with no clear D. This CDR3 spans 16 amino acids. From germline, CDR1 is GTSNPN and CDR2 SVGIG (reference sequence). The V and J ends lost 2 bases and 0 bases respectively, with 16 bases between them. The CDR3 DNA reads TGTGCCTGGAGTATTATCGGCCTGACGACTAACTATGGCTACACCTTC. Translating it yields CAWSIIGLTTNYGYTF.

This clone was detected a few times. This sequence joins TRBV19 and TRBJ2-7; possibly TRBD1 for D (5 bases). The V gene's germline CDR1 is LNHDA and CDR2 SQIVND (reference sequence). V dropped 0 bases and J dropped 3 bases, with 12 bases sitting between them. The CDR3 is 15 residues long. CDR3 protein: CASSIDLGQVYEQYF. The DNA for the CDR3 is TGTGCCAGTAGTATAGACTTGGGGCAGGTCTACGAGCAGTACTTC. The full variable domain, completed using reference TRBV19 and TRBJ2-7, is DGGITQSPKYLFRKEGQNVTLSCEQNLNHDAMYWYRQDPGQGLRLIYYSQIVNDFQKGDIAEGYSVSREKKESFPLTVTSAQKNPTAFYLCASSIDLGQVYEQYFGPGTRLTVT.